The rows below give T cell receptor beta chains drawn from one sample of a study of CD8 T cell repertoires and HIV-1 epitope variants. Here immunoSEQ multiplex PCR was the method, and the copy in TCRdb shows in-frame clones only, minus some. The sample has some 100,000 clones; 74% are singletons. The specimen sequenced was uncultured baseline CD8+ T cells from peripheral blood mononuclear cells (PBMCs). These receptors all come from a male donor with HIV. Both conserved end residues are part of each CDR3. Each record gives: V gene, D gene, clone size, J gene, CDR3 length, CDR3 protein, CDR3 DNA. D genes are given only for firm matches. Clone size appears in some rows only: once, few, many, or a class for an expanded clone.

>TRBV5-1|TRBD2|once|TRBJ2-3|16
CASSGTSGGGTDTQYF
TGCGCCAGCAGCGGGACTAGCGGCGGAGGAACAGATACGCAGTATTTT
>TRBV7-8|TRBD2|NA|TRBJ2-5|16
CASSPRTSGTEETQYF
TGTGCCAGCAGCCCGAGGACTAGCGGGACTGAAGAGACCCAGTACTTC
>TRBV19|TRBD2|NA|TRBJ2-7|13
CASSRGGLFEQYF
TGTGCCAGTAGTAGGGGGGGTCTTTTCGAGCAGTACTTC
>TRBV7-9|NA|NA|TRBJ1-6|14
CASRANSYNSPLHF
TGTGCCAGCAGGGCGAACTCCTATAATTCACCCCTCCACTTT
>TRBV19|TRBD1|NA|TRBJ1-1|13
CASSMDRGLEAFF
TGTGCCAGTAGTATGGACAGGGGACTTGAAGCTTTCTTT
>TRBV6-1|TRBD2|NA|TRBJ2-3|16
CASSVDSRGGSDTQYF
TGTGCCAGCAGTGTTGACAGTCGGGGGGGCTCAGATACGCAGTATTTT
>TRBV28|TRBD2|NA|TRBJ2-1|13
CATFSGGALEQFF
TGTGCCACCTTTAGCGGGGGGGCCCTTGAGCAGTTCTTC
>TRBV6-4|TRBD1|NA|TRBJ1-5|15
CASSASQGYGQPQHF
TGTGCCAGCAGTGCCTCACAGGGGTACGGTCAGCCCCAGCATTTT
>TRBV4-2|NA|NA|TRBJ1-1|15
CASSQGGSLNTEAFF
TGTGCCAGCAGCCAAGGGGGCAGCCTGAACACTGAAGCTTTCTTT
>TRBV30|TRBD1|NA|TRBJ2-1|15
CAWAPDRGFSNEQFF
TGTGCCTGGGCCCCCGACAGGGGGTTTAGTAATGAGCAGTTCTTC
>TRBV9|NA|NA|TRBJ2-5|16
CASSVGSGRLGETQYF
TGTGCCAGCAGCGTAGGTTCGGGACGCCTCGGAGAGACCCAGTACTTC
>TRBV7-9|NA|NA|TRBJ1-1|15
CASSFEGLKNTEAFF
TGTGCCAGCAGCTTCGAGGGGCTAAAGAACACTGAAGCTTTCTTT
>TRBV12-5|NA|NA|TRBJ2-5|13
CASGLLGQETQYF
TGTGCTAGTGGTTTACTAGGACAAGAGACCCAGTACTTC